A single sample is the source of the 26 T cell receptor beta chains below, sequenced in a study of blood T cell repertoires in COVID-19. The repertoire was sequenced with immunoSEQ multiplex PCR; TCRdb's copy has only in-frame clones and lacks some. The sample contains around 240,000 clones, 80% to 90% of which appear only once. Sequencing was done on a sample of PBMCs or T cells enriched from blood (not recorded which). Every receptor here comes from a woman between 50 and 59 years old who had recovered from COVID-19.

V and J are TRBV27 and TRBJ1-6; D is unclear. Trimming left V 4 bases short and J 5 bases short, with 18 bases between. Germline V gives CDR1 MNHEY, CDR2 SMNVEV (reference sequence). This CDR3 comprises 17 residues. In DNA form, the CDR3 reads TGTGCCAGCAGTTCAACTTTACCCCTTTATAATAATTCACCCCTCCACTTT. This encodes CASSSTLPLYNNSPLHF.

The chain's CDR3 is CASSQQGNRGETQYF. CDR3 nucleotides: TGTGCCAGCAGCCAACAAGGCAACAGGGGAGAGACCCAGTACTTC. The genes are TRBV4-2 and TRBJ2-5, with 7 bases lining up with TRBD1. The CDR3 is 15 residues long. V shed 2 bases and J 4 bases; nucleotides not matched to a gene: 7. Germline CDR1 and CDR2: LGHNA and YNFKEQ.

Only one count was recorded for this clone. The CDR3 region has the DNA TGTGCCAGCTCACCAAAGACAGGGGTGCGGAACACTGAAGCTTTCTTT. Translation gives CASSPKTGVRNTEAFF. The chain combines TRBV18 with TRBJ1-1, with 8 bases lining up with TRBD1. This CDR3 spans 16 amino acids. The V gene end was trimmed by 2 bases and the J gene end by 1 base; junction bases not matched to a gene: 6. Germline CDR1 KGHSH, CDR2 LQKENI.

This clone was picked up one time. The CDR3 coding sequence is TGTGCCACCACAGGGTGGACTGAAGCTTTCTTT. Its protein is CATTGWTEAFF. This chain links TRBV10-3 with TRBJ1-1; perhaps TRBD1 as D (6 bases). Germline V gives CDR1 ENHRY, CDR2 SYGVKD. This CDR3 region has 11 residues. V lost 10 bases to trimming and J lost 5 bases, with 11 bases between them.

The V call is TRBV7-9, the J call TRBJ2-2; TRBD2 aligns across 8 bases. This CDR3 has 15 amino acids. CDR1 is SEHNR, CDR2 FQNEAQ, per germline (reference sequence). After removal of 5 bases from V and 4 bases from J, the junction contained 6 bases not matched to a gene. CDR3: CASSPSGRSTGELFF. CDR3 in DNA: TGTGCCAGCAGCCCGAGCGGGAGATCCACCGGGGAGCTGTTTTTT.

This sequence joins TRBV15 and TRBJ1-2, with 7 bases matching TRBD1. V lost 5 bases and J lost 7; bases outside the gene matches: 7. The CDR3 extends over 13 amino acids. Germline V gives CDR1 LNHNV, CDR2 YYDKDF (reference sequence). DNA of the CDR3: TGTGCCACCAGCTTAGGGGGCCCGGGTGGCTACACCTTC. It translates to CATSLGGPGGYTF.

This sequence joins TRBV27 and TRBJ2-7; the match to TRBD2 covers 9 bases. The V gene's germline CDR1 is MNHEY and CDR2 SMNVEV (reference sequence). The J segment lost 4 bases and the V segment lost 5 bases, leaving 9 bases of the junction unmatched. This CDR3 is 15 amino acids long. The DNA for the CDR3 is TGTGCCAGCAGTCCCGCCGCGGGAGGGCTGTACGAGCAGTACTTC. Translation gives CASSPAAGGLYEQYF.

This chain joins TRBV19 and TRBJ1-2, with D maybe TRBD1 (6 bases). The CDR3 totals 15 residues. CDR1 and CDR2 (germline): LNHDA, SQIVND (reference sequence). The V end lost 5 bases, the J end lost 4 bases, and 17 bases lay between the germline ends. The chain's CDR3 is CASSSQALGAYGYTF. The CDR3 DNA sequence: TGTGCCAGTAGTTCACAGGCCCTGGGGGCCTATGGCTACACCTTC. Supplemented by reference TRBV19 and TRBJ1-2, the full variable domain reads DGGITQSPKYLFRKEGQNVTLSCEQNLNHDAMYWYRQDPGQGLRLIYYSQIVNDFQKGDIAEGYSVSREKKESFPLTVTSAQKNPTAFYLCASSSQALGAYGYTFGSGTRLTVV.

The chain recombines TRBV6-5 with TRBJ2-1, with D possibly matching TRBD2 (6 bases). V lost 6 bases and J 5 bases, leaving 17 bases between the germline ends. There are 15 residues in the CDR3. Germline-derived CDR1 and CDR2 are MNHEY and SVGAGI. Here the CDR3 reads CASRDRGSENNEQFF. CDR3 in DNA: TGTGCCAGCAGGGACCGGGGGTCCGAAAACAATGAGCAGTTCTTC.

The chain carries TRBV6-1 and TRBJ1-5, with D perhaps matching TRBD1 (6 bases). The CDR3 has 11 residues. Trimming left V 2 bases short and J 11 bases short, with 7 bases between. CDR1 MNHNS and CDR2 SASEGT come from the germline V gene. The CDR3 DNA sequence: TGTGCCAGCAGTGAAAACAGGGCCCAGCATTTT. Its translation: CASSENRAQHF.

CDR3 DNA sequence: TGTGCCAGCAGTCCAGGGGGGACTAGCGGCCTTGTCCATGAGCAGTTCTTC. Amino acid sequence: CASSPGGTSGLVHEQFF. This sequence joins TRBV28 and TRBJ2-1; 11 nucleotides line up with TRBD2. The length of the CDR3 is 17 residues. J lost 8 bases, V lost 5 bases, and 14 bases had no gene match. Germline V gene sequence: CDR1 MDHEN, CDR2 SYDVKM.

The V call is TRBV28, the J call TRBJ1-2; D is unresolved. Germline CDR1 and CDR2: MDHEN and SYDVKM. CDR3 size: 12 residues. The V end was cut by 7 bases, the J end by 6 bases, with 12 bases between. The CDR3 region is CASTLRGHGYTF. The CDR3 region has the DNA TGTGCCAGCACTCTCCGCGGGCATGGCTACACCTTC.

CDR3 region: CASSIDAENTEAFF. The CDR3 DNA reads as TGTGCCAGTAGTATAGACGCAGAGAACACTGAAGCTTTCTTT. The chain has TRBV19 and TRBJ1-1; D call uncertain. The CDR3 covers 14 residues. The V and J ends lost 0 bases and 1 base respectively, with 6 bases between them. CDR1 and CDR2 from the germline V gene are LNHDA and SQIVND (reference sequence).

The chain combines TRBV5-1 with TRBJ2-7; tentatively, D is TRBD2 (6 bases). Trimming shortened V by 5 bases and J by 6 bases, and 15 bases separated the two germline ends. The CDR3 spans 13 residues. Germline V CDR1 and CDR2: SGHRS, YFSETQ. CDR3 DNA: TGCGCCAGCAGGATGGGACTGGGCCTCGAGCAGTACTTC. Amino acid sequence: CASRMGLGLEQYF. Variable domain in full (rest from reference TRBV5-1 and TRBJ2-7): KAGVTQTPRYLIKTRGQQVTLSCSPISGHRSVSWYQQTPGQGLQFLFEYFSETQRNKGNFPGRFSGRQFSNSRSEMNVSTLELGDSALYLCASRMGLGLEQYFGPGTRLTVT.

The CDR3 DNA follows: TGTGCCACCAGTGGGACAGGGGGAGATGGTGAGCAGTTCTTC. Its protein product is CATSGTGGDGEQFF. This chain uses TRBV24-1 with TRBJ2-1; 10 bases map to TRBD1. V dropped 5 bases and J dropped 9; count of bases not matched to a gene: 6. This CDR3 contains 14 residues. Germline-derived CDR1 and CDR2 are KGHDR and SFDVKD.

The gene calls are TRBV20-1 and TRBJ2-7; no definite D call. The germline V gene encodes CDR1 DFQATT and CDR2 SNEGSKA (reference sequence). V lost 2 bases to trimming and J lost 3 bases, with 5 bases between them. The CDR3 has 11 residues. In nucleotides, the CDR3 is TGCAGTGCTAGACAGATCTACGAGCAGTACTTC. This encodes CSARQIYEQYF.

This chain links TRBV24-1 with TRBJ2-3, with 9 positions matching TRBD2. The trim removed 5 bases at V and 3 bases at J, leaving 5 bases unmatched. Germline loops: CDR1 KGHDR, CDR2 SFDVKD. The CDR3 has 15 amino acids. Here the CDR3 DNA reads TGTGCCACCAGTGTATCGAGCGGGAGGACAGATACGCAGTATTTT. Translating gives CATSVSSGRTDTQYF.

This clone was picked up one time. The V gene is TRBV28, the J gene TRBJ1-5, with unresolved D. There are 17 residues in the CDR3. The V and J ends lost 5 bases and 2 bases respectively, with 19 bases between them. Germline CDR1 and CDR2: MDHEN and SYDVKM. CDR3 coding DNA: TGTGCCAGCAGTCCCGGGGATTGGATACGTGGCAATCAGCCCCAGCATTTT. Amino acids: CASSPGDWIRGNQPQHF.

The chain is built from TRBV20-1 and TRBJ2-3; TRBD2 agrees at 8 bases. From germline, CDR1 is DFQATT and CDR2 SNEGSKA (reference sequence). V shed 3 bases, J shed 5 bases, and the junction held 13 bases outside the gene matches. There are 16 residues in the CDR3. The DNA for the CDR3 is TGCAGTGCTAGTGGTCTAGCGGGTCAGTTGGGAGATACGCAGTATTTT. Translation: CSASGLAGQLGDTQYF.

The V and J genes are TRBV5-4 and TRBJ2-1; 14 bases line up with TRBD2. The CDR3 is 16 amino acids. Germline V lookup: CDR1 SGHNT, CDR2 YYREEE (reference sequence). The J segment lost 9 bases and the V segment lost 4 bases, leaving 9 bases of the junction unmatched. CDR3 sequence: CASSPAGLAGGSEQFF. The DNA of the CDR3 is TGTGCCAGCAGCCCCGCCGGACTAGCGGGAGGCAGTGAGCAGTTCTTC.

The chain links TRBV13 to TRBJ2-7; the match to TRBD1 covers 8 bases. Per germline, CDR1 PRHDT and CDR2 FYEKMQ (reference sequence). J lost 7 bases, V lost 6 bases, and 8 bases had no gene match. The CDR3 has 13 amino acids. The CDR3 nucleotides read TGTGCCAGCAGAGCGACAGGGGTGCGGGAGCAGTACTTC. This encodes CASRATGVREQYF.

This chain uses TRBV5-3 with TRBJ1-2; tentative D call: TRBD1 (6 bases). TRBV5-3 is assigned to the ORF class and has an uncertain function. The CDR3 is made up of 16 amino acids. The V and J ends lost 3 bases and 7 bases respectively, with 22 bases between them. For the CDR3, the DNA is TGTGCCAGAAGCTCGGAAGACTTACAGGGTTACATTGGCTACACCTTC. Protein product: CARSSEDLQGYIGYTF.

This rearrangement joins TRBV27 to TRBJ2-2; possibly TRBD2 for D (6 bases). The CDR3 totals 15 residues. The germline CDR1 and CDR2 sequences are MNHEY and SMNVEV (reference sequence). Trimming pared 3 bases from V and 6 bases from J, leaving 14 bases between. CDR3 sequence: CASSLEGPGPGELFF. The DNA for the CDR3 is TGTGCCAGCAGTTTGGAGGGTCCGGGGCCCGGGGAGCTGTTTTTT.

This chain connects TRBV28 to TRBJ1-4, with D possibly TRBD1 on 6 matching bases. With 6 bases removed from V and 3 bases from J, the gap between germline ends came to 20 bases. The CDR3 covers 17 residues. Germline CDR1 reads MDHEN; CDR2 reads SYDVKM. CDR3 amino acids: CASRLGTGRRPNEKLFF. CDR3 in DNA: TGTGCCAGCAGGTTAGGCACAGGGCGGAGGCCTAATGAAAAACTGTTTTTT.

The J gene is TRBJ2-1, the V gene TRBV4-1; 10 nucleotides line up with TRBD2. V lost 0 bases to trimming and J lost 8 bases; unmatched junction nucleotides: 4. Germline loops: CDR1 MGHRA, CDR2 YSYEKL. This CDR3 comprises 15 residues. The DNA for the CDR3 is TGCGCCAGCAGCCAAGAACCAGCGGGAGGGCATGAGCAGTTCTTC. Amino acid sequence: CASSQEPAGGHEQFF.

CDR3 residues: CAIRSDRDSTDTQYF. The CDR3 DNA is TGTGCCATCCGATCGGACAGGGATAGCACAGATACGCAGTATTTT. The genes are TRBV10-3 and TRBJ2-3; 8 bases line up with TRBD1. This CDR3 contains 15 residues. J was trimmed by 0 bases and V by 8 bases; bases with no gene match: 7. Germline assignment: CDR1 ENHRY and CDR2 SYGVKD.